Below are 8 T cell receptor beta chains sequenced from a single sample in a study of OX40 agonist ivuxolimab in advanced cancers. Assay used: immunoSEQ multiplex PCR; TCRdb lists only in-frame clones, some missing. Of roughly 66,000 clones listed, roughly four fifths are singletons. Sequences were derived from CD4+ or CD8+ T cells sorted from blood, sampled in a trial of the OX40 agonist ivuxolimab. The receptors here all came from an adult with an advanced solid tumor such as melanoma, head and neck, liver or kidney cancer.

The gene calls are TRBV19 and TRBJ1-1; D gene ambiguous. The V end lost 1 base, the J end lost 7 bases, and 4 bases lay between the germline ends. The CDR3 is 11 amino acids. Germline V gene lookup returns CDR1 LNHDA and CDR2 SQIVND (reference sequence). CDR3 bases: TGTGCCAGTAGTATAGGCCGTGAAGCTTTCTTT. Protein product: CASSIGREAFF.

The chain combines TRBV30 with TRBJ1-2; TRBD1 aligns across 8 bases. Trimming at V came to 0 bases and at J to 4 bases, leaving 1 base not matched to a gene. The length of the CDR3 is 13 residues. CDR1 and CDR2 from the germline V gene are GTSNPN and SVGIG (reference sequence). In DNA form, the CDR3 reads TGTGCCTGGAGTGTACAGGGGGGCTATGGCTACACCTTC. Protein sequence: CAWSVQGGYGYTF.

The V and J genes are TRBV9 and TRBJ1-5; tentatively, D is TRBD1 (5 bases). There are 14 residues in the CDR3. The V end was cut by 2 bases, the J end by 7 bases, with 13 bases between. From germline, CDR1 is SGDLS and CDR2 YYNGEE. This chain's CDR3 is CASSVGGGSQPQHF. The DNA for the CDR3 is TGTGCCAGCAGCGTTGGGGGGGGATCGCAGCCCCAGCATTTT. The full variable domain, in which reference TRBV9 and TRBJ1-5 provide the parts outside the CDR3, is DSGVTQTPKHLITATGQRVTLRCSPRSGDLSVYWYQQSLDQGLQFLIQYYNGEERAKGNILERFSAQQFPDLHSELNLSSLELGDSALYFCASSVGGGSQPQHFGDGTRLSIL.

V is TRBV27 and J is TRBJ2-3; 12 nucleotides line up with TRBD2. The CDR3 contains 16 residues. CDR1 MNHEY and CDR2 SMNVEV come from the germline V gene (reference sequence). V shed 4 bases and J 5 bases; nucleotides not matched to a gene: 7. CDR3 nucleotide sequence: TGTGCCAGCAGTTCGGGACTAGCGGGCCGACGAGATACGCAGTATTTT. Translation gives CASSSGLAGRRDTQYF.

V usage is TRBV13 and J usage is TRBJ2-1; 15 bases are a match to TRBD2. This CDR3 region has 21 residues. The trim removed 5 bases at V and 0 bases at J, leaving 14 bases unmatched. Germline CDR1 and CDR2: PRHDT and FYEKMQ (reference sequence). This CDR3 reads CASSPARTSGRALSSYNEQFF. The CDR3 region has the DNA TGTGCCAGCAGCCCCGCCCGGACTAGCGGGAGGGCCTTGAGCTCCTACAATGAGCAGTTCTTC.

The J gene is TRBJ1-1, the V gene TRBV27; 8 nucleotides line up with TRBD1. The ends lost 7 bases at V and 4 bases at J; junction bases unmatched: 14. The CDR3 has 16 amino acids. In germline, CDR1 is MNHEY, CDR2 SMNVEV (reference sequence). The CDR3 DNA is TGTGCCAGCACCCCATTGGGGCAGGGGACAGGCACTGAAGCTTTCTTT. Encoded protein: CASTPLGQGTGTEAFF.

This rearrangement joins TRBV6-5 to TRBJ2-3; 10 nucleotides align to TRBD2. The CDR3 is made up of 15 amino acids. With 6 bases clipped from V and 4 bases from J, the junction kept 7 bases outside the gene matches. The germline CDR1 and CDR2 sequences are MNHEY and SVGAGI. This CDR3 is CASRPSGRAADTQYF. The CDR3 coding sequence is TGTGCCAGCAGACCCAGCGGGAGGGCCGCAGATACGCAGTATTTT.

The chain carries TRBV28 and TRBJ1-2, with D possibly TRBD1 on 5 matching bases. V dropped 5 bases and J dropped 4 bases, with 11 bases sitting between them. The germline V gene has CDR1 MDHEN and CDR2 SYDVKM. The CDR3 extends over 13 amino acids. The CDR3 nucleotides are TGTGCCAGCAGTGTAAACAGGATCTATGGCTACACCTTC. Its protein product is CASSVNRIYGYTF.